The sequence of this T cell receptor beta chain was determined in a study of OX40 agonist ivuxolimab in advanced cancers. As for the study in general: In this cohort, patients received ivuxolimab, an agonistic anti-OX40 (CD134) antibody.

Only in-frame clones appear in the TCRdb table, and some are missing; sequencing was by immunoSEQ multiplex PCR. The sample lists 70,000 to 85,000 clones, just over 85% occurring once. With regard to this clone: The antigen is undetermined.

CDR1 and CDR2 from the germline V gene are SGHVS and FQNEAQ. This CDR3 has 15 residues. Trimming removed 7 bases at V and 5 bases at J, with 21 bases between. Overall study findings and caveats: The study did not work out the antigen specificity of the expanded peripheral T cells.

Here the sequenced sample was CD4+ or CD8+ T cells sorted from blood, taken in a trial of the OX40 agonist ivuxolimab. The clonotype originates from an adult with an advanced solid tumor such as melanoma, head and neck, liver or kidney cancer. The J gene is TRBJ2-7, the V gene TRBV7-8; possible D gene TRBD1, 5 bases. This CDR3 is CASNAAGREGHEQYF. The DNA for the CDR3 is TGTGCCAGCAACGCAGCAGGCAGGGAAGGCCACGAGCAGTACTTC.